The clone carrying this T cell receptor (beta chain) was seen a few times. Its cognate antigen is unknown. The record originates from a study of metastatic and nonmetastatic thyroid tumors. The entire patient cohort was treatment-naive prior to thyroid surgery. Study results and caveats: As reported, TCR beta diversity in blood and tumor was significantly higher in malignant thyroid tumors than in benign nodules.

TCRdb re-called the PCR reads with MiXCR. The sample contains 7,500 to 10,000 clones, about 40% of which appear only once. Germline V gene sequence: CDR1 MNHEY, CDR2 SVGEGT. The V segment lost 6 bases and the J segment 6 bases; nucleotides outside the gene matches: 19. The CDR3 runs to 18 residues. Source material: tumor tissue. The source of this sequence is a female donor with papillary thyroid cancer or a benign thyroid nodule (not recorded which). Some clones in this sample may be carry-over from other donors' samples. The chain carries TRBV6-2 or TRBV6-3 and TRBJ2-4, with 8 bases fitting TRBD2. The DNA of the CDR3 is TGTGCCAGCAGCGAAAGCGGGAGCGGTTCTTGGGGGAGAAACATTCAGTACTTC. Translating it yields CASSESGSGSWGRNIQYF.